Listed below are T cell receptor beta chains from one sample, sequenced in a study of cytomegalovirus exposure and HLA in healthy donors. The assay was immunoSEQ multiplex PCR, and TCRdb's table has in-frame clones only and misses some. The sample holds more than 250,000 clones, roughly 87% seen once. Sequenced input: PBMCs. These receptors came from a woman aged 25 to 39 in good health and CMV-seropositive. Both conserved end residues are part of each CDR3. A D gene is named only where the DNA matches it firmly. Clone size is stated in some rows and not others, as once, few, many or a class when expanded.

CASSYRSGNTIYF,TGCGCCAGCAGCTACCGCTCTGGAAACACCATATATTTT,-,-,TRBV5-1,TRBJ1-3
CASSLALNTEAFF,TGTGCCAGCAGCTTGGCTTTGAACACTGAAGCTTTCTTT,-,-,TRBV5-6,TRBJ1-1
CSVQRGGGYEQYF,TGCAGCGTTCAGCGGGGGGGCGGCTACGAGCAGTACTTC,-,TRBD2,TRBV29-1,TRBJ2-7
CASSPDRDSNQPQHF,TGCGCCAGCAGTCCCGACCGGGACAGCAATCAGCCCCAGCATTTT,-,-,TRBV23-1,TRBJ1-5
CASSRTGSAEKLFF,TGTGCCAGCAGTCGGACAGGCAGTGCCGAAAAACTGTTTTTT,-,TRBD1,TRBV2,TRBJ1-4
CASTEYWGSGTDTQYF,TGTGCCAGTACCGAGTATTGGGGTTCCGGCACAGATACGCAGTATTTT,once,-,TRBV19,TRBJ2-3
CASSPLKGGRNQPQHF,TGTGCCAGCTCACCACTGAAGGGTGGGCGCAATCAGCCCCAGCATTTT,-,-,TRBV18,TRBJ1-5
CASSSMLGGAGGNTEAFF,TGTGCCAGCAGCTCAATGTTAGGTGGGGCAGGGGGAAACACTGAAGCTTTCTTT,-,TRBD1,TRBV5-4,TRBJ1-1
CASSLNEQFF,TGTGCCAGCAGTTTGAATGAGCAGTTCTTC,-,-,TRBV28,TRBJ2-1
CATSITTGDSRGYTF,TGTGCCACCAGCATAACGACAGGGGACTCGCGGGGCTACACCTTC,-,TRBD1,TRBV15,TRBJ1-2
CASSHPGTGGITEAFF,TGCGCCAGCAGCCATCCCGGGACAGGGGGCATTACTGAAGCTTTCTTT,once,TRBD1,TRBV4-1,TRBJ1-1
CASNPMDRGISLTEAFF,TGCGCCAGCAATCCAATGGACAGGGGTATCTCCCTTACTGAAGCTTTCTTT,-,TRBD1,TRBV5-1,TRBJ1-1
CASSNLDRGGNQPQHF,TGCGCCAGCAGCAACCTGGACAGGGGTGGCAATCAGCCCCAGCATTTT,once,TRBD1,TRBV4-1,TRBJ1-5
CASSEERGPDGELFF,TGTGCCAGCAGTGAGGAGAGGGGTCCTGACGGGGAGCTGTTTTTT,-,-,TRBV25-1,TRBJ2-2
CASSQKPGQGDDEQFF,TGTGCCAGCAGCCAGAAACCGGGACAGGGAGACGATGAGCAGTTCTTC,once,TRBD1,TRBV28,TRBJ2-1